This entry concerns a single T cell receptor (beta chain). Its antigen is currently unknown. The sample belongs to a study of T cell repertoires in cytomegalovirus infection. Study-wide context: Recently identified HLA-C-restricted CMV epitopes and well-studied HLA-B-restricted CMV epitopes were used by the study. An indication of both CMV infection and matching HLA type came from public TCR beta signatures.

TCRdb independently ran MiXCR on the reads; one entry per CDR3 protein. The sample yields hundreds of thousands of distinct CDR3 sequences, around 30% seen once. Study-wide results and caveats: Predominance within the ex vivo response was attributable to HLA-C-restricted CMV-specific TCR beta clonotypes.

V lost 3 bases and J lost 5; bases outside the gene matches: 8. This CDR3 has 15 residues. Germline assignment: CDR1 LNHNV and CDR2 YYDKDF (reference sequence). This TCR was sampled from a human donor in good health (CMV status not recorded). Some clones in this sample may be carry-over from other donors' samples. The V and J genes are TRBV15 and TRBJ2-7, with 9 bases lining up with TRBD1. The input for sequencing was cultured PBMCs, taken from culture after CMV antigen stimulation. Here the CDR3 reads CATSRVGTGSHEQYF. The DNA of the CDR3 is TGTGCCACCAGCAGGGTGGGGACAGGGTCCCACGAGCAGTACTTC.